These 10 T cell receptor beta chains originate from one sample sequenced in a study of T cells after yellow fever vaccination. TCRdb passed the 5' RACE reads through MiXCR, listing each CDR3 protein once. Seen here are 500,000 to 650,000 distinct CDR3 sequences, about 15% observed once, and the top ten hold roughly a sixth. The sample here was PBMCs, taken less than 6 days after the first yellow fever vaccination. The origin of the receptors is a man aged 18 to 29 who received the YFV17D yellow fever vaccine.

This clonotype was seen only a few times. The chain couples TRBV20-1 to TRBJ2-7, with 11 bases lining up with TRBD2. Per the germline V gene, CDR1 is DFQATT and CDR2 is SNEGSKA (reference sequence). This CDR3 has 15 amino acids. V was pared by 5 bases and J by 7 bases, with 13 bases of the junction left unmatched. CDR3 in amino acids: CSADVLAGGAWEQYV. The DNA of the CDR3 is TGCAGTGCTGACGTCCTAGCGGGGGGCGCCTGGGAGCAGTACGTC.

This clonotype was observed a handful of times. The chain has TRBV18 and TRBJ1-2; D perhaps matches TRBD1 (6 bases). With 6 bases removed from V and 8 bases from J, the gap between germline ends came to 13 bases. Germline CDR1 KGHSH, CDR2 LQKENI. The CDR3 runs 12 residues. The CDR3 DNA reads as TGTGCCAGCTCCCCGGACAGTAGGGGCTACACCTTC. It encodes CASSPDSRGYTF.

This chain uses TRBV5-1 with TRBJ2-3, with D possibly being TRBD2 (7 bases). Germline V lookup: CDR1 SGHRS, CDR2 YFSETQ. The CDR3 covers 15 residues. V was trimmed by 1 base and J by 6 bases, leaving 15 bases between them. The CDR3 spells CASSLLAGEGDTQYF. The CDR3 nucleotides are TGCGCCAGCAGCTTGTTAGCAGGGGAGGGTGATACGCAGTATTTT.

This rearrangement joins TRBV6-5 to TRBJ1-5; 10 bases align to TRBD1. With V trimmed by 4 bases and J by 8 bases, 5 bases remained unmatched. The CDR3 runs to 14 residues. CDR1 and CDR2 (germline): MNHEY, SVGAGI. The CDR3 reads CASSSGTGDKPQHF. CDR3 DNA sequence: TGTGCCAGCAGTTCCGGGACAGGGGATAAGCCCCAGCATTTT.

J is TRBJ2-4 and V is TRBV6-2 or TRBV6-3, with TRBD2 as a possible D gene (6 bases). CDR3 length: 16 amino acids. Trimming removed 6 bases at V and 0 bases at J, with 15 bases between. Germline CDR1 and CDR2: MNHEY and SVGEGT. Here the CDR3 DNA reads TGTGCCAGCAGCCGCCGGGAGACACTAGCCAAAAACATTCAGTACTTC. Its protein is CASSRRETLAKNIQYF.

In DNA, the CDR3 is TGTGCCAGCAGTGGTCCGGGACAGAATTCCTACGAGCAGTACTTC. Amino acids: CASSGPGQNSYEQYF. V and J are TRBV2 and TRBJ2-7; 7 bases are shared with TRBD1. The CDR3 contains 15 residues. The junction had 7 bases not matched to a gene; V was cut back by 4 bases and J by 1 base. CDR1 is SNHLY, CDR2 FYNNEI, per germline.

This clonotype was seen just once. The chain recombines TRBV5-4 with TRBJ2-3; tentative D call: TRBD2 (6 bases). This CDR3 is built from 12 residues. The V end was cut by 8 bases, the J end by 6 bases, with 13 bases between. From germline, CDR1 is SGHNT and CDR2 YYREEE (reference sequence). CDR3 nucleotide sequence: TGTGCCAGTGATGACGGGGGTGATACGCAGTATTTT. It translates to CASDDGGDTQYF.

A few counts support this clonotype. This chain uses TRBV7-9 with TRBJ1-1; perhaps TRBD1 as D (5 bases). The germline V and J ends were trimmed by 7 bases and 7 bases, with 16 bases remaining between them. The V gene's germline CDR1 is SEHNR and CDR2 FQNEAQ (reference sequence). The CDR3 has 13 residues. The chain's CDR3 is CASTKGAANEAFF. CDR3 nucleotides: TGTGCCAGCACCAAAGGGGCAGCAAATGAAGCTTTCTTT.

The chain recombines TRBV24-1 with TRBJ2-3, with TRBD2 identical over 9 bases. This CDR3 spans 15 amino acids. Per germline, CDR1 KGHDR and CDR2 SFDVKD. Trimming cost V 3 bases and J 1 base; bases outside gene matches: 1. The CDR3 loop is CATSDPSGGTDTQYF. CDR3 in DNA: TGTGCCACCAGTGATCCTAGCGGGGGCACAGATACGCAGTATTTT.

The chain joins TRBV7-2 to TRBJ1-1; 8 bases line up with TRBD1. Germline assignment: CDR1 SGHTA and CDR2 FQGNSA. J gave up 10 bases and V 1 base, and 5 bases lay outside the gene matches. The CDR3 is 13 amino acids. CDR3 DNA sequence: TGTGCCAGCAGCTTAGTTGGACAGGGCCTAGCTTTCTTT. It codes for CASSLVGQGLAFF. Using reference TRBV7-2 and TRBJ1-1 for the parts outside the CDR3, the full variable domain is GAGVSQSPSNKVTEKGKDVELRCDPISGHTALYWYRQSLGQGLEFLIYFQGNSAPDKSGLPSDRFSAERTGGSVSTLTIQRTQQEDSAVYLCASSLVGQGLAFFGQGTRLTVV.